The rows below give T cell receptor beta chains drawn from one sample of a study of control samples from healthy donors and cancer patients. Profiling relied on immunoSEQ multiplex PCR, and the TCRdb table lists in-frame clones only, not all of them. The data contain about 150,000 clones, 91% of them singletons. The sample consisted of blood. These receptors originate from a man aged 25 to 45 in good health. CDR3s include the opening cysteine and the closing phenylalanine or tryptophan. Fields, in order: CDR3 protein, CDR3 DNA, clone size, D gene, V gene, J gene. The D gene is left open where the match is weak. Clone size is shown for a subset of rows, as once, few, many or a class of expanded clone.

CASTRRGTGVINEKLFF,TGTGCCAGTACACGTCGTGGGACAGGAGTAATTAATGAAAAACTGTTTTTT,-,TRBD1,TRBV19,TRBJ1-4
CASSVGRNTEAFF,TGTGCCAGCAGCGTAGGACGTAACACTGAAGCTTTCTTT,-,-,TRBV9,TRBJ1-1
CASSLTGPPNYGYTF,TGTGCCAGCAGCTTAACGGGGCCCCCTAACTATGGCTACACCTTC,-,-,TRBV7-3,TRBJ1-2
CASSALGRRSRDEQYF,TGTGCCAGTAGTGCCCTTGGAAGGAGGTCCAGGGACGAGCAGTACTTC,-,-,TRBV19,TRBJ2-7
CASREGIGAFF,TGCGCCAGCAGAGAGGGGATTGGGGCTTTCTTT,-,-,TRBV10-2,TRBJ1-1
CASSQDKGTGNTIYF,TGCGCCAGCAGCCAAGATAAGGGGACTGGAAACACCATATATTTT,-,-,TRBV4-1,TRBJ1-3
CASSSTGVSPLHF,TGTGCCAGCAGCTCCACAGGGGTTTCACCCCTCCACTTT,few,TRBD1,TRBV5-6,TRBJ1-6
CASLGQGATNEKLFF,TGTGCCAGCTTAGGACAGGGGGCTACTAATGAAAAACTGTTTTTT,-,TRBD1,TRBV28,TRBJ1-4
CASSRLAASYEQYF,TGTGCCAGCAGTCGACTAGCGGCTTCCTACGAGCAGTACTTC,-,TRBD2,TRBV6-2/TRBV6-3,TRBJ2-7
CASSLRDRNSPLHF,TGTGCCAGCAGTCTCAGGGACCGGAACTCACCCCTCCACTTT,-,-,TRBV3-1/TRBV3-2,TRBJ1-6
CASSLDGGGNEQFF,TGTGCCAGCAGCTTAGATGGGGGGGGCAATGAGCAGTTCTTC,-,TRBD2,TRBV7-2,TRBJ2-1
CASSELGTGRYEQYF,TGTGCCAGCAGTGAATTAGGGACAGGGCGGTACGAGCAGTACTTC,-,TRBD1,TRBV2,TRBJ2-7
CASSQVGGGNTIYF,TGTGCCAGCAGCCAAGTCGGGGGCGGAAACACCATATATTTT,-,-,TRBV3-1/TRBV3-2,TRBJ1-3
CASSLDPRNTGELFF,TGCGCCAGCAGCTTGGATCCCAGGAACACCGGGGAGCTGTTTTTT,-,-,TRBV5-1,TRBJ2-2
CASSSSRGYEQYF,TGTGCCAGCAGTTCAAGCAGGGGCTACGAGCAGTACTTC,once,-,TRBV27,TRBJ2-7
CASRPGTSGDYEQYF,TGTGCCAGCAGACCCGGGACTAGCGGGGACTACGAGCAGTACTTC,once,TRBD2,TRBV5-4,TRBJ2-7
CASSRDRGNAGELFF,TGTGCCAGCAGCCGGGACAGGGGGAACGCCGGGGAGCTGTTTTTT,-,TRBD1,TRBV5-4,TRBJ2-2
CASSESRGHLYGYTF,TGTGCCAGCAGTGAATCAAGGGGCCACCTCTATGGCTACACCTTC,few,-,TRBV25-1,TRBJ1-2
CASSMGQVTYNEQFF,TGTGCCAGTAGTATGGGACAGGTCACCTACAATGAGCAGTTCTTC,-,TRBD1,TRBV19,TRBJ2-1
CASSQERRAGSGDTQYF,TGTGCCAGCAGCCAAGAGAGGCGGGCCGGAAGTGGAGATACGCAGTATTTT,-,-,TRBV3-1/TRBV3-2,TRBJ2-3
CATSDSGLGKNIQYF,TGTGCCACCAGTGATTCTGGACTAGGGAAAAACATTCAGTACTTC,-,TRBD2,TRBV24-1,TRBJ2-4
CAWNEGVNTEAFF,TGTGCCTGGAACGAGGGGGTCAACACTGAAGCTTTCTTT,-,-,TRBV30,TRBJ1-1
CSVPSGGATYNEQFF,TGCAGCGTCCCTAGCGGGGGGGCTACTTACAATGAGCAGTTCTTC,-,TRBD2,TRBV29-1,TRBJ2-1
CSVADLASYEQYF,TGCAGCGTGGCCGACTTGGCGTCCTACGAGCAGTACTTC,-,-,TRBV29-1,TRBJ2-7
CASSRAGETYQPQHF,TGTGCCAGTAGTAGGGCAGGGGAGACCTATCAGCCCCAGCATTTT,once,-,TRBV19,TRBJ1-5
CASRRRATSSYEQYF,TGTGCCAGTAGGCGTAGAGCCACAAGCTCCTACGAGCAGTACTTC,many,-,TRBV19,TRBJ2-7
CATSRDGGLHQPQHF,TGTGCCACCAGCAGAGATGGAGGGCTCCATCAGCCCCAGCATTTT,-,-,TRBV15,TRBJ1-5
CASSVRGGASDTQYF,TGTGCCAGCAGCGTACGCGGGGGGGCCTCAGATACGCAGTATTTT,-,TRBD2,TRBV9,TRBJ2-3
CASSLRDNHNEQFF,TGCGCCAGCAGCCTCCGGGACAACCACAATGAGCAGTTCTTC,-,-,TRBV5-1,TRBJ2-1
CASSRGGQSSYEQYF,TGTGCCAGCAGCCGCGGGGGTCAAAGCTCCTACGAGCAGTACTTC,-,TRBD2,TRBV4-2,TRBJ2-7
CASSYSGLDYNEQFF,TGTGCCAGCAGTTATTCGGGACTAGATTACAATGAGCAGTTCTTC,-,TRBD2,TRBV11-2,TRBJ2-1
CASSLEGDSGNTIYF,TGCGCCAGCAGCTTGGAGGGGGATTCTGGAAACACCATATATTTT,-,-,TRBV5-1,TRBJ1-3
CAWIVPGANVLTF,TGTGCCTGGATCGTGCCTGGGGCCAACGTCCTGACTTTC,-,-,TRBV30,TRBJ2-6
CASSLGGSYSYEQYF,TGCGCCAGCAGCTTGGGCGGCAGCTATTCCTACGAGCAGTACTTC,once,-,TRBV5-1,TRBJ2-7
CASREYPQGNEQYF,TGCGCCAGCAGGGAATACCCACAGGGAAACGAGCAGTACTTC,few,-,TRBV10-2,TRBJ2-7
CAISTDRGYGYTF,TGTGCCATCAGTACCGACAGGGGTTATGGCTACACCTTC,-,TRBD1,TRBV10-3,TRBJ1-2
CASSNSRASNQPQHF,TGTGCCAGTAGTAACAGCCGCGCGAGCAATCAGCCCCAGCATTTT,few,-,TRBV19,TRBJ1-5
CASSEFFLSKLNTEAFF,TGTGCCAGCAGTGAATTCTTCCTGAGTAAACTGAACACTGAAGCTTTCTTT,-,-,TRBV25-1,TRBJ1-1
CASSAYYQPQHF,TGTGCCAGCAGCGCTTATTATCAGCCCCAGCATTTT,-,-,TRBV28,TRBJ1-5
CASSEETGTFYEQFF,TGTGCCAGCAGTGAAGAGACAGGCACTTTCTATGAGCAGTTCTTC,-,-,TRBV6-1,TRBJ2-1
CASSYDRSRSGNTIYF,TGTGCCAGCAGCTACGACAGGTCCCGCTCTGGAAACACCATATATTTT,-,-,TRBV5-4,TRBJ1-3
CASSYSITGAVNEQFF,TGTGCCAGCAGTTACTCGATAACAGGCGCCGTCAATGAGCAGTTCTTC,-,-,TRBV6-6,TRBJ2-1
CASREVGYNSPLHF,TGTGCCAGCAGGGAGGTGGGATATAATTCACCCCTCCACTTT,-,-,TRBV21-1,TRBJ1-6
CASSQEGPPFSYEQYF,TGCGCCAGCAGCCAAGAAGGGCCGCCCTTCTCCTACGAGCAGTACTTC,-,-,TRBV4-1,TRBJ2-7
CASSFIQGAAKNIQYF,TGTGCCAGCAGTTTTATCCAGGGGGCGGCCAAAAACATTCAGTACTTC,-,TRBD1,TRBV28,TRBJ2-4
CASSLGMVYQPQHF,TGTGCCAGCAGCTTAGGAATGGTTTATCAGCCCCAGCATTTT,once,-,TRBV7-2,TRBJ1-5